One T cell receptor (beta chain) is described in this entry. This specimen comes from a study of blood T cell repertoires in COVID-19. Study as a whole: Acute and convalescent COVID-19 specimens originated in the United States, Italy and Spain. Sources were T cells, B-cell-depleted T cells, or PBMCs; the material itself was cDNA or gDNA.

Trimming removed 5 bases from V and 6 bases from J; junction bases left unmatched: 12. This CDR3 is built from 15 residues. Looked up from germline, CDR1 is SGHTS and CDR2 is YDEGEE. Original handling: By means of reference gene primer amplification, nucleated cell counts were estimated. Measured with immunoSEQ multiplex PCR; TCRdb has only the in-frame clones, and not every one. V, J and clone size derive from that table, while D and trimming were established from the DNA sequence. The data contain about 74,000 clones, around 70% of them singletons. This receptor was identified in a man between 65 and 85 years old with acute or convalescent COVID-19. The chain uses TRBV5-8 and TRBJ2-3; 7 bases align to TRBD2. The sample consisted of peripheral blood. CDR3 in DNA: TGTGCCAGCAGGAAGCACGGGGGGAGCTCGGATACGCAGTATTTT. It encodes CASRKHGGSSDTQYF.